This TCR beta chain was recorded in a study of response to subunit inactivated influenza vaccine. This clonotype was seen only a few times. Its antigen is not known. From the RT-PCR reads, TCRdb called clonotypes with MiXCR, one entry per CDR3 protein. Among about 180,000 distinct CDR3 sequences listed, roughly 8.7% were seen once. General study points: Seasonal influenza vaccination, on each occasion, was suggested by the authors to recruit few new T cells.

The CDR3 loop spans 14 amino acids. CDR1 and CDR2 (germline): SNHLY, FYNNEI. V lost 6 bases and J 4 bases, leaving 15 bases between the germline ends. The sequenced sample was non-naive T cells sorted from PBMCs, obtained on the day of vaccination. This sequence joins TRBV2 and TRBJ1-1; D is perhaps TRBD1 (6 bases). The clonotype originates from a man aged 45 to 65 who received an inactivated influenza vaccine. CDR3 nucleotide sequence: TGTGCCAGCAGGGCGTGGGGACAAGTCACTGAAGCTTTCTTT. Its translation is CASRAWGQVTEAFF.